This TCR beta chain originates from a study of neurological immune-mediated disorders (dated by TCRdb to about 2019). In the study overall: Peripheral blood TCR-beta repertoires from HTLV-I-associated myelopathy (HAM/TSP) patients, multiple sclerosis patients and healthy controls were compared by UMI-based sequencing. Longitudinal samples, technical triplicates and paired sorted CD4+ and CD8+ T-cell subsets, alongside PBMC samples, were included among the 90 to 130 TCR-beta libraries. Of the roughly 71 subjects in the cohort, about 14 were HAM/TSP patients, around 34 were multiple sclerosis patients, and some 20 were healthy controls. Overall study outcomes, separate from this receptor: Expanded clones from different subjects shared no identical CDR3 amino acid sequences, which suggests that TCR-beta repertoires were private in all groups. The highest TCR clonal expansion was observed in HAM/TSP patients, whereas the lowest was observed in MS patients, even when compared with healthy controls.

The healthy controls were volunteers from a blood bank in Maryland, USA. Unsorted PBMC libraries were generated from 2 million PBMCs stored in RNAlater at -80 °C until RNA extraction. Peripheral blood was subjected to Ficoll-Hypaque density gradient centrifugation to isolate PBMCs, which were then cryopreserved in liquid nitrogen. The germline V gene gives CDR1 as SGHTA and CDR2 as FQGNSA. Spanning cysteine to phenylalanine, the CDR3 consists of 14 amino acids. Only CDR3 DNA remains: 42 bases, in frame from the first base. The V end loses 4 bases and the J end loses 5 bases, and a stretch of 14 bases separates them. Ten or more counts support this clonotype. It has no known antigen specificity. No qualities accompany the bases; no much larger clone lies one base away. To synthesize cDNA, template-switch 5'RACE was performed with a primer carrying a 10-nucleotide random unique molecular identifier so that each TCR transcript was tagged. Every sequencing run covered 15-18 subjects and yielded more than 160 million TCR-beta sequences. The RNeasy kit was used for extraction of total RNA. The KAPA Real-time Library Amplification kit was used to amplify TCR-beta VDJ regions with primers targeting the TCR constant region and the 5'RACE anchor. A first PCR added sample indexes and Illumina adaptors, and a second PCR then raised library yield. After purification with Ampure beads, the TCR product of roughly 650 bp was size-selected on a 2% E-gel SizeSelection system. Before pooling, library quality was assessed on a Bioanalyzer, concentration was determined with Qubit, and library quantification was performed with the Kapa Library Quantification kit. An Illumina HiSeq 2500 sequenced the libraries paired-end 2 x 150 bp. To increase sequence diversity, roughly 24-32% phiX was spiked into each library pool. The study's processing was this. The UMI-based MiGEC pipeline processed quality-filtered reads and removed over 75% of raw TCR sequences during error correction. VDJ genes were aligned to IMGT germline references, and clonotypes were defined by unique CDR3 amino acid sequence plus V-J genes. Clonal expansion, Shannon diversity, and CDR3 relatedness (CalcPairwiseDistances, ClusterSamples) were evaluated with VDJtools, and phylogenetic trees were built with CLCbio workbench. Using coefficient-of-variation modelling across technical triplicates, the study counted a clone as expanded if it had at least 8 unique UMIs. TCRdb trimmed public reads at Q25 via fastp, called clones via MiXCR and kept in-frame beta chains. Entries that share a CDR3 protein sequence are merged under the most common genes and DNA. TCRdb's processing, not the study's, gives the V and J calls here. This sample comprises over 45,000 distinct CDR3 sequences, about 26% of them detected only once. Of the sample, 20% to 30% is held by the ten largest clones.

The chain was built from TRBV7-2 and TRBJ2-5, with a tentative D gene TRBD2 over 6 matching bases. Input material: PBMCs. The receptor was derived from a woman in her 70s in good health. CDR3 loop: CASSSRPREETQYF. The DNA sequence follows: TGTGCCAGCAGCTCCCGGCCCCGGGAGGAGACCCAGTACTTC.